What follows are 27 T cell receptor beta chains derived from one specimen sequenced in a study of identical twins. TCRdb re-called the 5' RACE reads through MiXCR, storing one row per CDR3 protein. Of 410,000 or so distinct CDR3 sequences detected, less than 20% appear once; the ten largest clones hold less than 15%. Sequenced input: naive T cells sorted from blood. These receptors all stem from a man in his fifties in good health.

There are a few counts of this clonotype. This rearrangement joins TRBV3-1 to TRBJ1-5; unclear D gene. The CDR3 has 14 amino acids. Per the germline V gene, CDR1 is LGHDT and CDR2 is YNNKEL (reference sequence). Trimming took off 4 bases at V and 2 bases at J, with 9 bases between the two ends. The CDR3 sequence: CASSLTRRNQPQHF. The CDR3 nucleotides are TGTGCCAGCAGCCTGACAAGACGCAATCAGCCCCAGCATTTT.

CDR3 coding DNA: TGTGCCAGCAGCTTGGTTGGACGGAGCTCCTACAATGAGCAGTTCTTC. This codes for CASSLVGRSSYNEQFF. The chain uses TRBV5-6 and TRBJ2-1; the D is unclear. Per the germline V gene, CDR1 is SGHDT and CDR2 is YYEEEE. V gave up 0 bases and J gave up 0 bases, with 10 bases separating them. The CDR3 totals 16 residues.

J is TRBJ2-1 and V is TRBV12-3 or TRBV12-4, with TRBD2 matching 11 bases. The CDR3 runs 18 residues. V dropped 5 bases and J dropped 7; count of bases not matched to a gene: 16. Here the CDR3 reads CASSNMGATSGSSNEQFF. CDR3 DNA: TGTGCCAGCAGTAATATGGGAGCCACTAGCGGGAGTAGTAATGAGCAGTTCTTC.

This clonotype was picked up many times. This sequence joins TRBV20-1 and TRBJ2-7; D perhaps matches TRBD1 (6 bases). The V gene lost 1 base and the J gene lost 4 bases, with 14 bases spanning the gap. Looked up from germline, CDR1 is DFQATT and CDR2 is SNEGSKA (reference sequence). This CDR3 contains 14 residues. The CDR3 sequence is CSARVGTLNYEQYF. In DNA form, the CDR3 reads TGCAGTGCTAGAGTCGGGACACTGAATTACGAGCAGTACTTC.

The chain joins TRBV30 to TRBJ2-2, with D tentatively TRBD2 (5 bases). The V gene's germline CDR1 is GTSNPN and CDR2 SVGIG (reference sequence). CDR3 length: 14 residues. V dropped 0 bases and J dropped 7 bases, with 12 bases sitting between them. The CDR3 reads CAWSVGVSGGELFF. The CDR3 nucleotides are TGTGCCTGGAGTGTGGGAGTTTCGGGCGGGGAGCTGTTTTTT. The full variable domain, completed using reference TRBV30 and TRBJ2-2, is SQTIHQWPATLVQPVGSPLSLECTVEGTSNPNLYWYRQAAGRGLQLLFYSVGIGQISSEVPQNLSASRPQDRQFILSSKKLLLSDSGFYLCAWSVGVSGGELFFGEGSRLTVL.

This clonotype appeared many times. The chain employs TRBV6-5 and TRBJ2-7; the D is unclear. V was clipped by 0 bases and J by 3 bases, with 6 bases between them. Germline V lookup: CDR1 MNHEY, CDR2 SVGAGI. CDR3 length equals 13 residues. The CDR3 region is CASSYSASYEQYF. The CDR3 DNA sequence: TGTGCCAGCAGTTACTCGGCCAGCTACGAGCAGTACTTC.

The gene calls are TRBV4-1 and TRBJ2-4; 10 nucleotides line up with TRBD2. Per the germline V gene, CDR1 is MGHRA and CDR2 is YSYEKL. Trimming at V came to 3 bases and at J to 7 bases, leaving 12 bases not matched to a gene. This CDR3 comprises 17 residues. The CDR3 sequence is CASSHSLQNSGRNIQYF. In DNA form, the CDR3 reads TGCGCCAGCAGCCATTCCCTACAAAATAGCGGGAGGAACATTCAGTACTTC.

This clonotype was observed a handful of times. The chain combines TRBV7-8 with TRBJ2-7, with 7 bases lining up with TRBD2. Germline V gene lookup returns CDR1 SGHVS and CDR2 FQNEAQ. The J segment lost 3 bases and the V segment lost 5 bases, leaving 10 bases of the junction unmatched. This CDR3 spans 15 amino acids. This CDR3 reads CASSPGAGTLYEQYF. In DNA, the CDR3 is TGTGCCAGCAGCCCCGGAGCGGGGACCCTCTACGAGCAGTACTTC.

The sample holds a few counts of this clonotype. The rearrangement links TRBV6-2 or TRBV6-3 to TRBJ2-7; 8 bases are a match to TRBD1. Trimming took 5 bases from V and 3 from J; bases not matched to a gene: 12. CDR3 length: 16 amino acids. Germline V CDR1 and CDR2: MNHEY, SVGEGT. CDR3 bases: TGTGCCAGCAGTCTCCGAGGGACAGGTAAAAGCTACGAGCAGTACTTC. It translates to CASSLRGTGKSYEQYF.

In this sample, this clonotype turned up many times. The V and J genes are TRBV5-1 and TRBJ2-1; 9 bases match TRBD2. V lost 4 bases and J lost 4; bases outside the gene matches: 9. CDR1 SGHRS and CDR2 YFSETQ come from the germline V gene. The CDR3 loop spans 16 amino acids. The CDR3 sequence is CASSPGPSGTYNEQFF. The CDR3 coding sequence is TGCGCCAGCAGCCCGGGACCTAGCGGGACGTACAATGAGCAGTTCTTC.

This clonotype turned up a few times. This chain joins TRBV7-2 and TRBJ2-3; D unresolved. CDR3 length: 18 residues. Trimming removed 0 bases at V and 2 bases at J, with 18 bases between. From germline, CDR1 is SGHTA and CDR2 FQGNSA. CDR3 loop: CASSLAMLGTASTDTQYF. CDR3 DNA: TGTGCCAGCAGCTTAGCAATGCTGGGTACGGCCTCCACAGATACGCAGTATTTT.

The sample holds many counts of this clonotype. This chain uses TRBV30 with TRBJ2-2; 7 nucleotides line up with TRBD2. Germline V CDR1 and CDR2: GTSNPN, SVGIG (reference sequence). The CDR3 loop spans 15 amino acids. The J segment lost 4 bases and the V segment lost 2 bases, leaving 7 bases of the junction unmatched. DNA of the CDR3: TGTGCCTGGAGTAAGGGCGGGAGTCGCACCGGGGAGCTGTTTTTT. Amino acids: CAWSKGGSRTGELFF.

This clonotype appeared many times. The genes are TRBV10-3 and TRBJ2-7, with 8 bases identical to TRBD2. Germline lookup yields CDR1 ENHRY and CDR2 SYGVKD. This CDR3 has 15 amino acids. Trimming cost V 3 bases and J 2 bases; bases outside gene matches: 6. This CDR3 is CAISDRAGDTYEQYF. CDR3 DNA: TGTGCCATCAGTGACAGAGCGGGAGACACCTACGAGCAGTACTTC.

The V and J genes are TRBV6-1 and TRBJ2-7, with D maybe TRBD2 (5 bases). Trimming cost V 6 bases and J 3 bases, with 15 bases left between them. CDR1 MNHNS and CDR2 SASEGT come from the germline V gene. CDR3 length: 14 amino acids. CDR3 sequence reads: CASRADPTHYEQYF. In DNA, the CDR3 is TGTGCCAGCAGAGCGGACCCTACCCACTACGAGCAGTACTTC.

The rearrangement links TRBV5-1 to TRBJ2-5, with 8 nucleotides matching TRBD2. Germline trimming cut 0 bases from V and 6 bases from J; bases unmatched to any gene: 22. Germline V lookup: CDR1 SGHRS, CDR2 YFSETQ. The CDR3 is 20 amino acids. The CDR3: CASSLAPPLGGGSGRKTQYF. The CDR3, as DNA: TGCGCCAGCAGCTTGGCCCCCCCTCTTGGCGGGGGGTCTGGAAGGAAGACCCAGTACTTC.

The rearrangement joins TRBV25-1 to TRBJ2-3; 8 nucleotides line up with TRBD2. J lost 7 bases, V lost 8 bases, and 11 bases had no gene match. The CDR3 covers 14 residues. The germline gives CDR1 MGHDK, CDR2 SYGVNS. In nucleotides, the CDR3 is TGTGCCAGCTCGCTACCGGGGGGGCCACATACGCAGTATTTT. Protein: CASSLPGGPHTQYF. Drawing the rest from reference TRBV25-1 and TRBJ2-3, the complete variable domain is EADIYQTPRYLVIGTGKKITLECSQTMGHDKMYWYQQDPGMELHLIHYSYGVNSTEKGDLSSESTVSRIRTEHFPLTLESARPSHTSQYLCASSLPGGPHTQYFGPGTRLTVL.

This chain links TRBV9 with TRBJ2-7; 11 bases match TRBD2. Germline assignment: CDR1 SGDLS and CDR2 YYNGEE. The trim removed 3 bases at V and 5 bases at J, leaving 4 bases unmatched. The CDR3 has 14 amino acids. This CDR3 reads CASSASGLADEQYF. The DNA for the CDR3 is TGTGCCAGCAGCGCGTCGGGACTAGCGGACGAGCAGTACTTC.

This chain connects TRBV12-3 or TRBV12-4 to TRBJ2-5; no definite D call. CDR3 size: 14 residues. Trimming removed 1 base from V and 1 base from J, with 7 bases in between. In DNA, the CDR3 is TGTGCCAGCAGTTTAGGGGGTGCCCAAGAGACCCAGTACTTC. It yields the protein CASSLGGAQETQYF.

This clonotype was observed many times. This chain connects TRBV18 to TRBJ2-3, with 7 bases fitting TRBD1. CDR1 and CDR2 from the germline V gene are KGHSH and LQKENI. The junction had 2 bases not matched to a gene; V was cut back by 2 bases and J by 0 bases. The CDR3 has 15 residues. The CDR3 nucleotides read TGTGCCAGCTCACCAACGACAGGGAGCACAGATACGCAGTATTTT. Translated: CASSPTTGSTDTQYF.

The table lists this clonotype with many counts. This chain connects TRBV20-1 to TRBJ2-5; a weak D match, TRBD1 (6 bases). V lost 5 bases, J lost 2 bases, and 12 bases lay in between. Looked up from germline, CDR1 is DFQATT and CDR2 is SNEGSKA (reference sequence). The CDR3 has 13 residues. CDR3 residues: CSAEGDFQETQYF. The CDR3, as DNA: TGCAGTGCTGAGGGGGATTTTCAAGAGACCCAGTACTTC.

This clonotype has at least ten counts. The J gene is TRBJ2-2, the V gene TRBV2, with 8 bases identical to TRBD1. This CDR3 has 14 amino acids. V lost 8 bases and J lost 8; bases outside the gene matches: 10. Germline V gives CDR1 SNHLY, CDR2 FYNNEI. For the CDR3, the DNA is TGTGCCAGCGTCGGTGCAGGGGGCCCGGGGGAGCTGTTTTTT. Residues: CASVGAGGPGELFF.

This clonotype was observed a handful of times. The J gene is TRBJ2-3, the V gene TRBV20-1; TRBD2 agrees at 7 bases. V dropped 1 base and J dropped 2; count of bases not matched to a gene: 12. There are 17 residues in the CDR3. CDR1 and CDR2 from the germline V gene are DFQATT and SNEGSKA (reference sequence). The CDR3 is CSARVGLYGTITDTQYF. As DNA, the CDR3 is TGCAGTGCTAGAGTTGGTTTGTACGGGACTATCACAGATACGCAGTATTTT.

This clonotype was seen many times. The gene calls are TRBV5-1 and TRBJ2-4; D uncertain. The CDR3 totals 13 residues. The V gene's germline CDR1 is SGHRS and CDR2 YFSETQ. V was shortened by 0 bases and J by 10 bases, with 11 bases between the two germline ends. The CDR3 DNA follows: TGCGCCAGCAGCTTGGCCTTCCTAAGTATTCAGTACTTC. This gives the protein CASSLAFLSIQYF.

This clonotype came up a few times. J is TRBJ2-7 and V is TRBV6-2 or TRBV6-3; the D call may be TRBD1 or TRBD2 (5 bases each). V lost 0 bases and J 2 bases, leaving 14 bases between the germline ends. Per germline, CDR1 MNHEY and CDR2 SVGEGT. The CDR3 sequence is 16 residues long. CDR3 bases: TGTGCCAGCAGTTACTCGACTGGGACGGTAACCTACGAGCAGTACTTC. Its translation is CASSYSTGTVTYEQYF.

To note about this clonotype: Sequence at one end of the junction differs from germline and may be a read error. This chain connects TRBV20-1 to TRBJ2-7, with D possibly matching TRBD2 (6 bases). In germline, CDR1 is DFQATT, CDR2 SNEGSKA (reference sequence). The CDR3 has 14 amino acids. The CDR3 reads CSARDPLAGNEQCF. CDR3 in DNA: TGCAGTGCTAGAGATCCCCTGGCGGGGAACGAGCAGTGCTTC.

This clonotype was observed a few times. CDR3 sequence: CASSLVEREKNIQYF. For the CDR3, the DNA is TGTGCCAGCAGCTTGGTTGAGCGGGAGAAAAACATTCAGTACTTC. The rearrangement joins TRBV5-6 to TRBJ2-4, with 8 bases matching TRBD2. This CDR3 is 15 amino acids long. Germline loops: CDR1 SGHDT, CDR2 YYEEEE. The ends lost 0 bases at V and 4 bases at J; junction bases unmatched: 3.

This clonotype was seen more than once but under ten times. V gene TRBV19 combines with J gene TRBJ2-2; 7 bases match TRBD1. V was clipped by 2 bases and J by 4 bases; unmatched bases: 7. This CDR3 is 16 amino acids long. Germline CDR1 is LNHDA and CDR2 is SQIVND (reference sequence). The CDR3 sequence: CASSILLSGGTGELFF. The CDR3 region has the DNA TGTGCCAGTAGTATACTTTTGTCAGGGGGCACCGGGGAGCTGTTTTTT.